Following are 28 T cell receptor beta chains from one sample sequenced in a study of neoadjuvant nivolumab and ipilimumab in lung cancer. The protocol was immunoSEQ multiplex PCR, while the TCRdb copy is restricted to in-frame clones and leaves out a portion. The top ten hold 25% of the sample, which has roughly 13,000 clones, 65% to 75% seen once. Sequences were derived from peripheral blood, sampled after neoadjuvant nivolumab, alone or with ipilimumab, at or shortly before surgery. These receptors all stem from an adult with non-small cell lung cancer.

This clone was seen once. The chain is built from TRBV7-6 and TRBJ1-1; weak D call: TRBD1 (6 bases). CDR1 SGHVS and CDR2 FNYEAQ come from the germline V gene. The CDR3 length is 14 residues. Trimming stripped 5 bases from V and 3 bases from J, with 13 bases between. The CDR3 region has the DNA TGTGCCAGCAGCCTACAGGGCACGGACACTGAAGCTTTCTTT. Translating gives CASSLQGTDTEAFF.

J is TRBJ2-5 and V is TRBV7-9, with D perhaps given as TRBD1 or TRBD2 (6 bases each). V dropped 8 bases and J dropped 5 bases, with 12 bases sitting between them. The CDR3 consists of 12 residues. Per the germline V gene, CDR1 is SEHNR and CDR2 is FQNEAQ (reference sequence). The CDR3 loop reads CASEGGQETQYF. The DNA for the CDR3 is TGTGCCAGCGAGGGAGGACAGGAGACCCAGTACTTC.

DNA of the CDR3: TGTGCCAGCAGCACATACAGGGAAGGAACCGGGGAGCTGTTTTTT. This translates into CASSTYREGTGELFF. The chain combines TRBV6-5 with TRBJ2-2, with D perhaps matching TRBD1 (6 bases). This CDR3 region has 15 residues. Germline CDR1 and CDR2: MNHEY and SVGAGI. Trimming removed 6 bases at V and 5 bases at J, with 16 bases between.

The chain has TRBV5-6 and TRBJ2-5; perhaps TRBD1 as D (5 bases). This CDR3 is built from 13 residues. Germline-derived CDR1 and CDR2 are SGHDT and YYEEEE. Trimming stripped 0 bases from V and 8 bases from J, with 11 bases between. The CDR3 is CASSLGQFGTQYF. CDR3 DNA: TGTGCCAGCAGCTTGGGACAGTTTGGAACCCAGTACTTC.

The DNA for the CDR3 is TGTGCCTGGAACTTGAATGAAAAACTGTTTTTT. Its protein product is CAWNLNEKLFF. This rearrangement joins TRBV30 to TRBJ1-4; no firm D call. From germline, CDR1 is GTSNPN and CDR2 SVGIG (reference sequence). Trimming removed 4 bases at V and 5 bases at J, with 5 bases between. The CDR3 length is 11 residues.

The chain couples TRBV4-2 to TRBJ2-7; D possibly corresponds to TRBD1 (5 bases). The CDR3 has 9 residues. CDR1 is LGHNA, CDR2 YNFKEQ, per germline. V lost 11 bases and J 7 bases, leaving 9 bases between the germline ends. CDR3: CADRPEQYF. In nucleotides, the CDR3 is TGTGCCGACAGACCGGAGCAGTACTTC.

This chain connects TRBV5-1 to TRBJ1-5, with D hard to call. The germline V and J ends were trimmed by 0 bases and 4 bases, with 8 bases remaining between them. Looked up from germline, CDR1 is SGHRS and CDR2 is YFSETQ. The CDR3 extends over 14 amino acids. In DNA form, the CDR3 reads TGCGCCAGCAGCTTGGAAGGGATTAATCAGCCCCAGCATTTT. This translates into CASSLEGINQPQHF. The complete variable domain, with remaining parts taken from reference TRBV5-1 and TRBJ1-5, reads KAGVTQTPRYLIKTRGQQVTLSCSPISGHRSVSWYQQTPGQGLQFLFEYFSETQRNKGNFPGRFSGRQFSNSRSEMNVSTLELGDSALYLCASSLEGINQPQHFGDGTRLSIL.

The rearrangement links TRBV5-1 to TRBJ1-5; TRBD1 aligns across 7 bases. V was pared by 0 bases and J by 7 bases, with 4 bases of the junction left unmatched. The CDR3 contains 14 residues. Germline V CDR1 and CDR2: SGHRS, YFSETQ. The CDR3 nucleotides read TGCGCCAGCAGCTTGGGAGGGGGCGACCAGCCCCAGCATTTT. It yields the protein CASSLGGGDQPQHF.

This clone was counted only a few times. CDR3 region: CSVEGGSAVGTDTQYF. The CDR3 bases are TGCAGCGTTGAAGGAGGGTCTGCAGTGGGCACAGATACGCAGTATTTT. V gene TRBV29-1 combines with J gene TRBJ2-3, with D possibly matching TRBD2 (5 bases). The CDR3 has 16 residues. Germline CDR1 reads SQVTM; CDR2 reads ANQGSEA. V was shortened by 1 base and J by 1 base, with 15 bases between the two germline ends.

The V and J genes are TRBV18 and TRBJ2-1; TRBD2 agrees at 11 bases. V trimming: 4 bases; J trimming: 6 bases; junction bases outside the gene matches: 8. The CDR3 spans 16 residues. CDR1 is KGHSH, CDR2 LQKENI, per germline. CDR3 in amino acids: CASSRGLAGGFNEQFF. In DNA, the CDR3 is TGTGCCAGCTCACGGGGGCTAGCGGGAGGTTTCAATGAGCAGTTCTTC.

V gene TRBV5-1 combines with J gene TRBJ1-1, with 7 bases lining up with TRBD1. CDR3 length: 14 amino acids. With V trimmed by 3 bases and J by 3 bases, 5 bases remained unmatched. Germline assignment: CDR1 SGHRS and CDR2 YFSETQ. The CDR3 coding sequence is TGCGCCAGCAGCTCGCAGGGACAGCACACTGAAGCTTTCTTT. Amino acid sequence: CASSSQGQHTEAFF.

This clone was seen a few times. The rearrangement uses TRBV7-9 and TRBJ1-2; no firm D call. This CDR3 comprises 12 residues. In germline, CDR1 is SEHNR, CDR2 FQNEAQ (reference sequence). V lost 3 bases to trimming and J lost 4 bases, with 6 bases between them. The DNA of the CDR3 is TGTGCCAGCAGCTTCGGAAGCTATGGCTACACCTTC. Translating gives CASSFGSYGYTF.

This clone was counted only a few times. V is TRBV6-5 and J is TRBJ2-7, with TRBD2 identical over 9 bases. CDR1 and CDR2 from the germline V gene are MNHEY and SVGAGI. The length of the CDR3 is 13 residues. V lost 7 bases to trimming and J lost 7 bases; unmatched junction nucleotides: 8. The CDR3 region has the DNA TGTGCCAGCAAGCGGGAGGCCTTGGGAGAGCAGTACTTC. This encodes CASKREALGEQYF.

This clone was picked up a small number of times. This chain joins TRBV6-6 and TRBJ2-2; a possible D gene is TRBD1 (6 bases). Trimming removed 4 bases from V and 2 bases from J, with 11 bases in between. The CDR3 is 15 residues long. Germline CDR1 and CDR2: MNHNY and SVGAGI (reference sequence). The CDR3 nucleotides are TGTGCCAGCAGTTGGACAGCTACTAACACCGGGGAGCTGTTTTTT. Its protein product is CASSWTATNTGELFF.

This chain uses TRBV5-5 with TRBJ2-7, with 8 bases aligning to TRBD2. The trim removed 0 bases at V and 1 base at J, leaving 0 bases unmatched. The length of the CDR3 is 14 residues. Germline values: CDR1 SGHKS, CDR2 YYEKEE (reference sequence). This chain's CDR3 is CASSLVAGSYEQYF. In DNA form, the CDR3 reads TGTGCCAGCAGCTTGGTAGCGGGGTCCTACGAGCAGTACTTC.

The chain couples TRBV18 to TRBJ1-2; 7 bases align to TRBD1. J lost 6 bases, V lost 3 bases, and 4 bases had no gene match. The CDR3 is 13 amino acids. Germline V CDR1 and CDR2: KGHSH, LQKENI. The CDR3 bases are TGTGCCAGCTCACCGGCGGGACAGCATGGCTACACCTTC. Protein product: CASSPAGQHGYTF.

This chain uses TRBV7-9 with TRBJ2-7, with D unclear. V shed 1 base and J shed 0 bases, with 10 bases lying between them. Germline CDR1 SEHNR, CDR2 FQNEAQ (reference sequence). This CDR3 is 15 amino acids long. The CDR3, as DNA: TGTGCCAGCAGCTTAGACGTAATTAACTCCTACGAGCAGTACTTC. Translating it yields CASSLDVINSYEQYF. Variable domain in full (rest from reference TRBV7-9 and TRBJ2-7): DTGVSQNPRHKITKRGQNVTFRCDPISEHNRLYWYRQTLGQGPEFLTYFQNEAQLEKSRLLSDRFSAERPKGSFSTLEIQRTEQGDSAMYLCASSLDVINSYEQYFGPGTRLTVT.

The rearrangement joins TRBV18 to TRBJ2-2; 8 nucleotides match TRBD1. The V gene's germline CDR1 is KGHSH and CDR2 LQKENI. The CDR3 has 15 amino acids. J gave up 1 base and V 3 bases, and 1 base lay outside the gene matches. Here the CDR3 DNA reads TGTGCCAGCTCACCTGGACAGGGGAACACCGGGGAGCTGTTTTTT. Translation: CASSPGQGNTGELFF.

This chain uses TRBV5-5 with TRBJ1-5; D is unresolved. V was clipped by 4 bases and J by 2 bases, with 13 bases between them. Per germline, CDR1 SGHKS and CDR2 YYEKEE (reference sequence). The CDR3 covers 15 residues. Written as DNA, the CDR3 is TGTGCCAGCAGCCCGGACCCTGTCGGCAATCAGCCCCAGCATTTT. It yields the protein CASSPDPVGNQPQHF.

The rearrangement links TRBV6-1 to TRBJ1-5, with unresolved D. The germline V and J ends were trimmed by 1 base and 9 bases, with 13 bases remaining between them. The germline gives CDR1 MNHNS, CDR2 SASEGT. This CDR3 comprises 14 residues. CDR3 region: CASSEEIYVGPQHF. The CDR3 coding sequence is TGTGCCAGCAGTGAAGAGATTTACGTCGGGCCCCAGCATTTT.

CDR3 sequence reads: CASRGGATYEQYF. Here the CDR3 DNA reads TGTGCCTCAAGGGGCGGGGCTACCTACGAGCAGTACTTC. This chain links TRBV27 with TRBJ2-7; a weak D match, TRBD2 (6 bases). The CDR3 consists of 13 residues. V lost 11 bases to trimming and J lost 2 bases, with 16 bases between them. The V gene's germline CDR1 is MNHEY and CDR2 SMNVEV (reference sequence).

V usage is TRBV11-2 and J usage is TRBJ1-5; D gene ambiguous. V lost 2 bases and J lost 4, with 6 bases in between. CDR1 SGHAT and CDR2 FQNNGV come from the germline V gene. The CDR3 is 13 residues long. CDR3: CASSLQGNQPQHF. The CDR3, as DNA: TGTGCCAGCAGCTTACAAGGGAATCAGCCCCAGCATTTT.

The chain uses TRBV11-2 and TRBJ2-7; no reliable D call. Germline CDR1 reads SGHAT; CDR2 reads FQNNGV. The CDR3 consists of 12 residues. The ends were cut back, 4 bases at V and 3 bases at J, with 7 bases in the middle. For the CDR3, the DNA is TGTGCCAGCAGCTCCTACCACTACGAGCAGTACTTC. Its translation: CASSSYHYEQYF.

Written as DNA, the CDR3 is TGTGCCAGCAGCTCCGAGGGAGGGGTTGGCTACGAGCAGTACTTC. This codes for CASSSEGGVGYEQYF. The genes are TRBV9 and TRBJ2-7; 7 bases are a match to TRBD2. This CDR3 has 15 residues. V was pared by 4 bases and J by 3 bases, with 10 bases of the junction left unmatched. CDR1 is SGDLS and CDR2 is YYNGEE in the germline V gene.

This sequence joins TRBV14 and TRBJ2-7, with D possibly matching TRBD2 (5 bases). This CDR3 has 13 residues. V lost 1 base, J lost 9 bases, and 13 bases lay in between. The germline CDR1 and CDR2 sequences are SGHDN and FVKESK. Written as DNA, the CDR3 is TGTGCCAGCAGCCAAGGTCGGGAATTCAGGCAGTACTTC. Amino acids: CASSQGREFRQYF.

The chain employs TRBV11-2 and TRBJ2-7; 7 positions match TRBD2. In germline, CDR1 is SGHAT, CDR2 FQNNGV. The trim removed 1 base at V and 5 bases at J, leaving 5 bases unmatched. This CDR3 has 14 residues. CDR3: CASSLVWRGNEQYF. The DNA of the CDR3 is TGTGCCAGCAGCTTAGTGTGGCGGGGGAACGAGCAGTACTTC.

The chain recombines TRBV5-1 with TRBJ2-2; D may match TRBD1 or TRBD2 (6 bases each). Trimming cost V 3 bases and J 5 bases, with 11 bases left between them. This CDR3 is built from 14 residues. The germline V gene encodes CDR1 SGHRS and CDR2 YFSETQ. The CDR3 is CASSSGDTTGELFF. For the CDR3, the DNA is TGCGCCAGCAGCTCGGGGGACACAACCGGGGAGCTGTTTTTT. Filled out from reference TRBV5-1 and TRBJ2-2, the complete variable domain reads KAGVTQTPRYLIKTRGQQVTLSCSPISGHRSVSWYQQTPGQGLQFLFEYFSETQRNKGNFPGRFSGRQFSNSRSEMNVSTLELGDSALYLCASSSGDTTGELFFGEGSRLTVL.

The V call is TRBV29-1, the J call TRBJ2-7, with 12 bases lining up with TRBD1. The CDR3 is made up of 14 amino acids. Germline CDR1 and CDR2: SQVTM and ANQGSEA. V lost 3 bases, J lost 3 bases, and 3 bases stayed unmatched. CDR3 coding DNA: TGCAGCGTTGAGGGACAGGGGGCCAACTACGAGCAGTACTTC. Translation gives CSVEGQGANYEQYF.